The 18 T cell receptor beta chains listed next were all sequenced from one sample in a study of blood T cells in healthy people across ages. Together with a sample-barcoded 5' primer, a J-beta primer mix was included in a second PCR lasting about 7 to 12 cycles. A single record per CDR3 protein comes from TCRdb applying MiXCR to the 5' RACE reads. This table has roughly 1,500,000 distinct CDR3 sequences, roughly 32% appearing once. Sequencing input: blood. All receptors come from a woman aged 25 to 39 in good health.

The chain combines TRBV30 with TRBJ2-1; D is perhaps TRBD1 or TRBD2 (6 bases each). V lost 2 bases, J lost 6 bases, and 17 bases lay in between. Germline-derived CDR1 and CDR2 are GTSNPN and SVGIG (reference sequence). This CDR3 has 15 residues. Here the CDR3 reads CAWSHQGGSGNEQFF. The CDR3 coding sequence is TGTGCCTGGAGTCATCAAGGGGGGTCGGGCAATGAGCAGTTCTTC.

The V call is TRBV12-3 or TRBV12-4, the J call TRBJ2-7; TRBD1 might be the D (7 bases). This CDR3 spans 16 amino acids. Trimming took 2 bases from V and 5 from J, leaving 19 bases between them. The CDR3 nucleotides are TGTGCCAGCAGTTTAAGCGCGGAGGGACAGTTGGACGAGCAGTACTTC. Residues: CASSLSAEGQLDEQYF.

Points on this clonotype: This may arise from a read error, as a much more abundant clone is one base away. The rearrangement uses TRBV6-2 or TRBV6-3 and TRBJ2-7; the D is unclear. This CDR3 has 13 amino acids. The germline V gene has CDR1 MNHEY and CDR2 SVGEGT. The CDR3 reads CASSFLAAYGQYF. Written as DNA, the CDR3 is TGTGCCAGCAGTTTCTTGGCAGCCTACGGGCAGTACTTC.

This clonotype occurred a few times. With a much larger clone just one base away, this may be a read error. This CDR3 is CASSLDASKDIQYF. As DNA, the CDR3 is TGTGCCAGCAGCTTAGACGCCTCTAAAGACATTCAGTACTTC. The rearrangement links TRBV7-9 to TRBJ2-4, with D unclear. With 1 base removed from V and 8 bases from J, the gap between germline ends came to 12 bases. This CDR3 has 14 residues. The germline V gene has CDR1 SEHNR and CDR2 FQNEAQ (reference sequence).

The chain links TRBV20-1 to TRBJ1-6, with TRBD1 identical over 7 bases. The CDR3 extends over 16 amino acids. The germline V gene encodes CDR1 DFQATT and CDR2 SNEGSKA (reference sequence). The V segment lost 1 base and the J segment 3 bases; nucleotides outside the gene matches: 6. The CDR3 loop reads CSARADRVGYNSPLHF. The DNA of the CDR3 is TGCAGTGCTAGAGCCGACAGGGTCGGCTATAATTCACCCCTCCACTTT.

This chain connects TRBV7-2 to TRBJ2-1; 7 nucleotides line up with TRBD1. The ends lost 4 bases at V and 4 bases at J; junction bases unmatched: 4. The germline gives CDR1 SGHTA, CDR2 FQGNSA. The CDR3 runs 14 residues. The CDR3 region has the DNA TGTGCCAGCAGCTCCGGACAGGAATACAATGAGCAGTTCTTC. Protein product: CASSSGQEYNEQFF.

The genes are TRBV4-1 and TRBJ2-3, with 12 bases that match TRBD2. Germline CDR1 and CDR2: MGHRA and YSYEKL. Losses at the gene ends were 6 bases for V and 2 bases for J; bases not matched to a gene: 9. The CDR3 loop spans 17 amino acids. The CDR3 DNA sequence: TGCGCCAGCAGTCACCCGGGACTAGCGGGCCTCACAGATACGCAGTATTTT. Its protein is CASSHPGLAGLTDTQYF.

The chain couples TRBV27 to TRBJ2-6; D ambiguous. The CDR3 has 15 residues. Trimming removed 6 bases from V and 4 bases from J, with 13 bases in between. Germline V gene lookup returns CDR1 MNHEY and CDR2 SMNVEV (reference sequence). Written as DNA, the CDR3 is TGTGCCAGCAGCCATGGGGTGACGGGGGCCAACGTCCTGACTTTC. This gives the protein CASSHGVTGANVLTF.

The chain employs TRBV5-4 and TRBJ1-2; D is uncertain. Between the trimmed V and J ends, which lost 6 bases and 8 bases, there was a span of 17 bases. Germline CDR1 is SGHNT and CDR2 is YYREEE (reference sequence). The CDR3 is 13 amino acids. The DNA of the CDR3 is TGTGCCAGCACTTCTGGGATCCCATACGGCTACACCTTC. Protein sequence: CASTSGIPYGYTF.

The V gene is TRBV11-3, the J gene TRBJ2-1, with D maybe TRBD2 (6 bases). The ends were cut back, 1 base at V and 3 bases at J, with 13 bases in the middle. Germline values: CDR1 SGHNT, CDR2 YENEEA. The CDR3 length is 16 residues. The CDR3 DNA follows: TGTGCCAGCAGCTTAGGAATAGGGGACTTCTACAATGAGCAGTTCTTC. It specifies CASSLGIGDFYNEQFF.

V and J are TRBV6-2 or TRBV6-3 and TRBJ1-5; 8 positions agree with TRBD1. The CDR3 consists of 15 residues. V was pared by 6 bases and J by 4 bases, with 8 bases of the junction left unmatched. Germline values: CDR1 MNHEY, CDR2 SVGEGT. The CDR3 loop is CASSNRQGKNQPQHF. The CDR3 DNA sequence: TGTGCCAGCAGCAATCGACAGGGGAAGAATCAGCCCCAGCATTTT.

V and J are TRBV9 and TRBJ1-1, with D perhaps TRBD1 (5 bases). V lost 10 bases to trimming and J lost 1 base, with 11 bases between them. The CDR3 contains 12 residues. CDR1 and CDR2 (germline): SGDLS, YYNGEE. The CDR3, as DNA: TGTGCCGGCGGGGGGACGAACACTGAAGCTTTCTTT. Translated, it gives CAGGGTNTEAFF.

This rearrangement joins TRBV7-2 to TRBJ2-1; TRBD2 agrees at 8 bases. The CDR3 consists of 17 residues. Germline assignment: CDR1 SGHTA and CDR2 FQGNSA. V shed 9 bases and J 7 bases; nucleotides not matched to a gene: 20. CDR3 DNA sequence: TGTACCAGTCGAAGGGCCCTTAGCGGGAACCTTAGAAATGAGCAGTTCTTC. Translation gives CTSRRALSGNLRNEQFF.

With regard to this clonotype: A much larger clone differs from this one at a single base, so this may be a read error. In DNA form, the CDR3 reads TGCAGCGCCCGCGCGGGGGACCGAGACGAGCAGTACTTC. Encoded protein: CSARAGDRDEQYF. This chain joins TRBV29-1 and TRBJ2-7; 7 positions match TRBD2. The germline CDR1 and CDR2 sequences are SQVTM and ANQGSEA. J gave up 5 bases and V 7 bases, and 11 bases lay outside the gene matches. The CDR3 is made up of 13 amino acids.

The V gene is TRBV5-1, the J gene TRBJ1-1, with D unresolved. The V end lost 3 bases, the J end lost 3 bases, and 12 bases lay between the germline ends. This CDR3 is built from 14 residues. The germline gives CDR1 SGHRS, CDR2 YFSETQ. The CDR3 loop is CASSYSPGYTEAFF. The DNA for the CDR3 is TGCGCCAGCAGCTATTCCCCGGGGTACACTGAAGCTTTCTTT.

This clonotype was counted many times. V usage is TRBV29-1 and J usage is TRBJ1-5; a possible D gene is TRBD1 (6 bases). V shed 5 bases and J shed 0 bases, with 14 bases lying between them. Germline V gives CDR1 SQVTM, CDR2 ANQGSEA. The CDR3 length is 15 residues. The CDR3 DNA follows: TGCAGCGTTATGATCTCAGGGGATAGCAATCAGCCCCAGCATTTT. It specifies CSVMISGDSNQPQHF.

The count of this clonotype is one. The chain carries TRBV20-1 and TRBJ2-7; TRBD1 aligns across 7 bases. The J segment lost 2 bases and the V segment lost 8 bases, leaving 12 bases of the junction unmatched. This CDR3 region has 14 residues. Germline V gene sequence: CDR1 DFQATT, CDR2 SNEGSKA (reference sequence). DNA for the CDR3: TGCAGTACTGGAGCCGGGACAGTTACCTACGAGCAGTACTTC. Translating it yields CSTGAGTVTYEQYF.

This clonotype showed up just a few times. The chain joins TRBV29-1 to TRBJ2-1; 8 bases map to TRBD2. The CDR3 loop spans 14 amino acids. Trimming cost V 1 base and J 5 bases; bases outside gene matches: 4. CDR1 is SQVTM and CDR2 is ANQGSEA in the germline V gene. The CDR3 DNA reads as TGCAGCGTTGAAGGCCCGGGACTAGACAATGAGCAGTTCTTC. As protein: CSVEGPGLDNEQFF.